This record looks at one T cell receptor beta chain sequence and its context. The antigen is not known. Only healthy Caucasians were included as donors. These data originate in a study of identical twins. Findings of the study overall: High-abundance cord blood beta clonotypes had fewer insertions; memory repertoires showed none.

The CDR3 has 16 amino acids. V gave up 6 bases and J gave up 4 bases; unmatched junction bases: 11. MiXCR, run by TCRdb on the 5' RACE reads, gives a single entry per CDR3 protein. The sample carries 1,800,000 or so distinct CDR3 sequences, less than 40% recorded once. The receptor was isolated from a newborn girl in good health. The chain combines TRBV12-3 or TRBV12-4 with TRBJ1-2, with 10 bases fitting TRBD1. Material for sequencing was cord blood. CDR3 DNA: TGTGCCAGCAGCCCCCTAGACAGGGGGCGAAGCTATGGCTACACCTTC. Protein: CASSPLDRGRSYGYTF.